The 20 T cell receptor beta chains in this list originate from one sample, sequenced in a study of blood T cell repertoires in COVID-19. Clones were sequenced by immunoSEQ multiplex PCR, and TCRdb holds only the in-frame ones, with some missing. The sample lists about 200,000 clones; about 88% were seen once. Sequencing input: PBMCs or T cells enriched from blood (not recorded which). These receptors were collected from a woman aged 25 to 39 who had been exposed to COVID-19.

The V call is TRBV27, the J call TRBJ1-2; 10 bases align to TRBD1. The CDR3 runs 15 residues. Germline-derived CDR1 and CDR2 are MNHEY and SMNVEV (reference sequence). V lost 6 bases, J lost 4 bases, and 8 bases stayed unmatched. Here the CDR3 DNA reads TGTGCCAGCAGGACAGGGGGCGCAGGTGGCTATGGCTACACCTTC. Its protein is CASRTGGAGGYGYTF.

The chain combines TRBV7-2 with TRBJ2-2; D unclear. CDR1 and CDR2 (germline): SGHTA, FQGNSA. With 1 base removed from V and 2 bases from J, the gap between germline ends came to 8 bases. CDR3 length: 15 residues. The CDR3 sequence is CASSLVAVNTGELFF. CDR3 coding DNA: TGTGCCAGCAGCTTAGTTGCGGTTAACACCGGGGAGCTGTTTTTT.

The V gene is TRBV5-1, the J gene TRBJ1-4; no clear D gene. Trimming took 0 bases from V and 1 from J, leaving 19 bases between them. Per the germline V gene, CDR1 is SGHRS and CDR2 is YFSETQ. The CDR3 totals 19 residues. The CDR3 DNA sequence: TGCGCCAGCAGCTTGGCTCGGCAGGATTTCGGTCGAACTAATGAAAAACTGTTTTTT. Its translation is CASSLARQDFGRTNEKLFF.

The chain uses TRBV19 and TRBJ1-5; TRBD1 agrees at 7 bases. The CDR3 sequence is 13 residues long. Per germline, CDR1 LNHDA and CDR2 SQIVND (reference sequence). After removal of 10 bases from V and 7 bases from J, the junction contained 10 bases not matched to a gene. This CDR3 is CATTGTREQPQHF. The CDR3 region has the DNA TGTGCCACGACAGGGACGAGGGAACAGCCCCAGCATTTT.

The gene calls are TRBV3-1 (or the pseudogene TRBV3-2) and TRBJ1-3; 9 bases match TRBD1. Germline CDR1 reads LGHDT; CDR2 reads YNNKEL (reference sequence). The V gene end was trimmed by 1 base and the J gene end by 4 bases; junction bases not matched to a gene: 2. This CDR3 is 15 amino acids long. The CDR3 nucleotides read TGTGCCAGCAGCCAAGGGACAGGGGAGGGAAACACCATATATTTT. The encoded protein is CASSQGTGEGNTIYF.

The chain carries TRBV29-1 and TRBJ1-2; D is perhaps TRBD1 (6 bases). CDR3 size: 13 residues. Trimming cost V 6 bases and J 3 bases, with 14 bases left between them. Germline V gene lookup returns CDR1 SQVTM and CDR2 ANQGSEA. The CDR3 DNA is TGCAGCGTGGGAGGGGGAACTGACTATGGCTACACCTTC. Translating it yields CSVGGGTDYGYTF.

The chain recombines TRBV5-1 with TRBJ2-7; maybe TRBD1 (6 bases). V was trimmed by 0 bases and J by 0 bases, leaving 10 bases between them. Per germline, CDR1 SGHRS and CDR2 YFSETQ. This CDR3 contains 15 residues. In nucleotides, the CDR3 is TGCGCCAGCAGCTTGGCCTGGGACAACTCCTACGAGCAGTACTTC. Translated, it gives CASSLAWDNSYEQYF.

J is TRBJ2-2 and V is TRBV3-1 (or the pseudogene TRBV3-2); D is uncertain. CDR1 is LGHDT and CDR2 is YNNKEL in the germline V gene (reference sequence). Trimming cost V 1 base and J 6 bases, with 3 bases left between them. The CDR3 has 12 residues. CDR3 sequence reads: CASSQGPGELFF. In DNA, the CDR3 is TGTGCCAGCAGCCAAGGGCCCGGGGAGCTGTTTTTT.

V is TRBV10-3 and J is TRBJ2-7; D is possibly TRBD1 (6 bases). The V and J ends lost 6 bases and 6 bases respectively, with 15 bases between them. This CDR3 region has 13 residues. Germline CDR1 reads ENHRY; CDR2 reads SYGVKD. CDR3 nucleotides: TGTGCCATCAGGAGAGAGACAGGTAGCGAGCAGTACTTC. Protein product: CAIRRETGSEQYF.

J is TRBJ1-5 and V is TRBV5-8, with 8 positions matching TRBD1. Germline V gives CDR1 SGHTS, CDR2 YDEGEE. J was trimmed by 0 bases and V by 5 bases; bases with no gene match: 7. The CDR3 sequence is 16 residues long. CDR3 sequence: CASRSTGAYSNQPQHF. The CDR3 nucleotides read TGTGCCAGCAGGTCGACAGGGGCTTATAGCAATCAGCCCCAGCATTTT.

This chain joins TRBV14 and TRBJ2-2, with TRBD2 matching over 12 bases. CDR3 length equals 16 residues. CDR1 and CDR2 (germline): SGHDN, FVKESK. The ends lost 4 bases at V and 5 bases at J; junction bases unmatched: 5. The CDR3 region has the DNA TGTGCCAGCAGCCCTGGACTAGCGGGGATTACCGGGGAGCTGTTTTTT. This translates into CASSPGLAGITGELFF.

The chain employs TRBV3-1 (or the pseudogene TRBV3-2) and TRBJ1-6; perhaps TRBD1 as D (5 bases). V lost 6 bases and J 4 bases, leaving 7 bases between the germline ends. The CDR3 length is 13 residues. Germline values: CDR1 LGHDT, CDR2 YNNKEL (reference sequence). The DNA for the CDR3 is TGTGCCAGCAGGGGACTGTATAATTCACCCCTCCACTTT. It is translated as CASRGLYNSPLHF.

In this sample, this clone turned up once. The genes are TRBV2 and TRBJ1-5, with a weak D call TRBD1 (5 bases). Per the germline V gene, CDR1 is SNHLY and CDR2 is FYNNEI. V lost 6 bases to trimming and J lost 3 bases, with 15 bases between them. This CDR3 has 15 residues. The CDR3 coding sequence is TGTGCCAGCAGAAAAAGCGGGACCTCCAATCAGCCCCAGCATTTT. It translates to CASRKSGTSNQPQHF.

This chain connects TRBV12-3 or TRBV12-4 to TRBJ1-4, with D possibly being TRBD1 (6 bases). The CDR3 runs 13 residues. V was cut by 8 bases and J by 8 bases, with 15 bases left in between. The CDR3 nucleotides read TGTGCCAGCGTGAGGAGGGGGGGGGAAAAACTGTTTTTT. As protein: CASVRRGGEKLFF.

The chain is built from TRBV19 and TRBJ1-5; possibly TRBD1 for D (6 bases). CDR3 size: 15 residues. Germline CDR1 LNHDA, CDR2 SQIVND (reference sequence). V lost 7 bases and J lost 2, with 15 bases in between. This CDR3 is CASTRGFQGNQPQHF. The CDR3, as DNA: TGTGCCAGTACCAGGGGTTTTCAGGGCAATCAGCCCCAGCATTTT. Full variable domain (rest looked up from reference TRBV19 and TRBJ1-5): DGGITQSPKYLFRKEGQNVTLSCEQNLNHDAMYWYRQDPGQGLRLIYYSQIVNDFQKGDIAEGYSVSREKKESFPLTVTSAQKNPTAFYLCASTRGFQGNQPQHFGDGTRLSIL.

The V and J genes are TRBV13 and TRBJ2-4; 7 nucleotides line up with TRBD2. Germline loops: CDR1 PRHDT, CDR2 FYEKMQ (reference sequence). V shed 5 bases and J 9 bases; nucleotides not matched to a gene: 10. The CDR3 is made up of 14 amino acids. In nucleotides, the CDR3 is TGTGCCAGCAGCCCCCGCCGAATAGCGGGCATTCAGTACTTC. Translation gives CASSPRRIAGIQYF. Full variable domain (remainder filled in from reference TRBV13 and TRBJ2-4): AAGVIQSPRHLIKEKRETATLKCYPIPRHDTVYWYQQGPGQDPQFLISFYEKMQSDKGSIPDRFSAQQFSDYHSELNMSSLELGDSALYFCASSPRRIAGIQYFGAGTRLSVL.

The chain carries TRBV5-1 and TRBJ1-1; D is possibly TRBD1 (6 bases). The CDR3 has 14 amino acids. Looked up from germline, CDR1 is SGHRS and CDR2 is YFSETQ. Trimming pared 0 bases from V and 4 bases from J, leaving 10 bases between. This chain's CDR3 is CASSLERGGTEAFF. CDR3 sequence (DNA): TGCGCCAGCAGCTTGGAAAGAGGGGGCACTGAAGCTTTCTTT.

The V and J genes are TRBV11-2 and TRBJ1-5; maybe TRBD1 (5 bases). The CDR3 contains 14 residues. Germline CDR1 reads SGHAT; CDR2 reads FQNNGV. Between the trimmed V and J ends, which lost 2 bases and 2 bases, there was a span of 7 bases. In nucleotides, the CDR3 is TGTGCCAGCAGCTTATCAGGGCGCAATCAGCCCCAGCATTTT. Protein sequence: CASSLSGRNQPQHF.

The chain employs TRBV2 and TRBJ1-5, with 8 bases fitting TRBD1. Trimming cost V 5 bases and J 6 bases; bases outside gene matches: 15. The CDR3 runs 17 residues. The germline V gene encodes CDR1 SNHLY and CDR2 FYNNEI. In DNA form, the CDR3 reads TGTGCCAGCAGTCTTCTAAGACAGGGGCGATTAGGTCAGCCCCAGCATTTT. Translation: CASSLLRQGRLGQPQHF.

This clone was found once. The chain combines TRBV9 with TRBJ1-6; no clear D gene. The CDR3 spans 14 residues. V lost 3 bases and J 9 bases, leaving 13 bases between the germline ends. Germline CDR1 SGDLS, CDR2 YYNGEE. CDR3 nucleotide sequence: TGTGCCAGCAGCGCCCTCCGGGATGGTTCACCCCTCCACTTT. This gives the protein CASSALRDGSPLHF.